This passage covers 24 T cell receptor beta chains from one sample sequenced in a study of T cell responses to AZD1222 COVID-19 vaccine. Sequencing was performed with immunoSEQ multiplex PCR; in TCRdb, only in-frame clones are kept and a portion is missing. The sample consists of roughly 260,000 clones, 85% to 95% of them appearing once. Sequenced here: peripheral blood, sampled on day 0 of AZD1222 vaccination. These receptors were obtained from an adult in good health.

This clone was found once. The rearrangement joins TRBV19 to TRBJ1-5; 7 bases map to TRBD1. The ends lost 1 base at V and 4 bases at J; junction bases unmatched: 7. Germline V gene lookup returns CDR1 LNHDA and CDR2 SQIVND (reference sequence). This CDR3 comprises 16 residues. In nucleotides, the CDR3 is TGTGCCAGTAGTATAGGGCGGGACAGCAATAATCAGCCCCAGCATTTT. Residues: CASSIGRDSNNQPQHF.

V usage is TRBV19 and J usage is TRBJ1-1; no reliable D call. The CDR3 runs to 16 residues. Deletions cut 3 bases from V and 4 bases from J, with 18 bases between. Germline V CDR1 and CDR2: LNHDA, SQIVND (reference sequence). This CDR3 is CASSMFGQTPGTEAFF. The CDR3 DNA reads TGTGCCAGTAGTATGTTTGGGCAGACCCCTGGCACTGAAGCTTTCTTT.

The chain links TRBV2 to TRBJ1-5, with 10 bases lining up with TRBD1. This CDR3 contains 16 residues. J gave up 3 bases and V 4 bases, and 6 bases lay outside the gene matches. Per the germline V gene, CDR1 is SNHLY and CDR2 is FYNNEI. CDR3 bases: TGTGCCAGCAGTGTAAGACAGGGGGCCCTCAATCAGCCCCAGCATTTT. It is translated as CASSVRQGALNQPQHF.

This clone was counted once. This chain uses TRBV7-8 with TRBJ1-5, with D hard to call. This CDR3 spans 16 amino acids. V was pared by 3 bases and J by 5 bases, with 17 bases between. Germline CDR1 reads SGHVS; CDR2 reads FQNEAQ. CDR3 region: CASSLARTIRHQPQHF. CDR3 bases: TGTGCCAGCAGCTTGGCGAGGACTATACGCCATCAGCCCCAGCATTTT.

The chain recombines TRBV11-3 with TRBJ1-5, with TRBD1 as a possible D gene (6 bases). The V gene lost 5 bases and the J gene lost 2 bases, with 16 bases spanning the gap. The CDR3 is 16 amino acids. Looked up from germline, CDR1 is SGHNT and CDR2 is YENEEA. This CDR3 is CASSPGTSRRNQPQHF. The CDR3 region has the DNA TGTGCCAGCAGCCCGGGGACATCTCGGCGCAATCAGCCCCAGCATTTT.

The V gene is TRBV5-1, the J gene TRBJ1-1, with D possibly being TRBD1 (5 bases). The CDR3 is 15 residues long. CDR1 is SGHRS, CDR2 YFSETQ, per germline. Trimming cost V 0 bases and J 6 bases, with 15 bases left between them. The CDR3 bases are TGCGCCAGCAGCTTGGACTCATTCGGGACCCCTGAAGCTTTCTTT. Its protein is CASSLDSFGTPEAFF. The variable domain in full, with the rest retrieved from reference TRBV5-1 and TRBJ1-1, is KAGVTQTPRYLIKTRGQQVTLSCSPISGHRSVSWYQQTPGQGLQFLFEYFSETQRNKGNFPGRFSGRQFSNSRSEMNVSTLELGDSALYLCASSLDSFGTPEAFFGQGTRLTVV.

The chain combines TRBV27 with TRBJ2-3; D is possibly TRBD2 (5 bases). Germline V gene sequence: CDR1 MNHEY, CDR2 SMNVEV (reference sequence). The CDR3 has 16 amino acids. V lost 6 bases, J lost 1 base, and 17 bases lay in between. The CDR3 nucleotides are TGTGCCAGCAGCACGCGGGCGGCGTTGGGCACAGATACGCAGTATTTT. This translates into CASSTRAALGTDTQYF.

The chain links TRBV4-1 to TRBJ2-1; tentatively, D is TRBD2 (6 bases). CDR3 size: 15 residues. Germline CDR1 is MGHRA and CDR2 is YSYEKL. V was trimmed by 4 bases and J by 9 bases, leaving 19 bases between them. This CDR3 is CASSLLGRAEGEQFF. The CDR3 DNA is TGCGCCAGCAGCCTTTTGGGCAGGGCGGAGGGTGAGCAGTTCTTC.

The chain is built from TRBV7-9 and TRBJ2-1; D not resolved. Germline-derived CDR1 and CDR2 are SEHNR and FQNEAQ (reference sequence). CDR3 length: 14 amino acids. Trimming took off 0 bases at V and 6 bases at J, with 9 bases between the two ends. The CDR3 is CASSLARTPNEQFF. The CDR3 DNA sequence: TGTGCCAGCAGCTTAGCGCGAACCCCCAATGAGCAGTTCTTC.

This chain connects TRBV6-5 to TRBJ1-4, with a tentative D call TRBD1 (5 bases). Germline values: CDR1 MNHEY, CDR2 SVGAGI. CDR3 size: 14 residues. Trimming stripped 8 bases from V and 0 bases from J, with 10 bases between. CDR3: CASRNRPTNEKLFF. CDR3 bases: TGTGCCAGCCGTAACAGGCCAACTAATGAAAAACTGTTTTTT.

The J gene is TRBJ1-1, the V gene TRBV6-5, with TRBD1 matching over 7 bases. This CDR3 is built from 15 residues. Trimming removed 4 bases from V and 8 bases from J; junction bases left unmatched: 13. Germline CDR1 is MNHEY and CDR2 is SVGAGI. For the CDR3, the DNA is TGTGCCAGCAGTTCCCCGGGACAGTCGACCCAGGAAGCTTTCTTT. Its translation is CASSSPGQSTQEAFF.

Remarks on this clone: The identical CDR3 is also encoded by other nucleotide sequences in the sample. The V and J genes are TRBV12-3 or TRBV12-4 and TRBJ2-1; TRBD1 matches at 7 bases. This CDR3 has 11 residues. Trimming removed 5 bases from V and 9 bases from J; junction bases left unmatched: 1. The CDR3, as DNA: TGTGCCAGCAGTCCAGGGGGTGAGCAGTTCTTC. Its protein is CASSPGGEQFF.

The gene calls are TRBV2 and TRBJ1-5, with D possibly matching TRBD1 (5 bases). V lost 7 bases to trimming and J lost 6 bases, with 16 bases between them. The CDR3 has 14 residues. CDR1 is SNHLY and CDR2 is FYNNEI in the germline V gene. The CDR3 reads CASNPDQGVQPQHF. CDR3 nucleotide sequence: TGTGCCAGCAACCCGGACCAGGGAGTTCAGCCCCAGCATTTT. The variable domain in full, completed from reference TRBV2 and TRBJ1-5, reads EPEVTQTPSHQVTQMGQEVILRCVPISNHLYFYWYRQILGQKVEFLVSFYNNEISEKSEIFDDQFSVERPDGSNFTLKIRSTKLEDSAMYFCASNPDQGVQPQHFGDGTRLSIL.

This clone was detected only once. The V call is TRBV5-1, the J call TRBJ1-5; D may be TRBD1 (5 bases). The CDR3 covers 13 residues. The germline CDR1 and CDR2 sequences are SGHRS and YFSETQ. The germline V and J ends were trimmed by 1 base and 9 bases, with 11 bases remaining between them. The CDR3 nucleotides read TGCGCCAGCAGCTTGACGGGTCAGGGGCCCCAGCATTTT. Amino acids: CASSLTGQGPQHF.

The genes are TRBV7-2 and TRBJ2-1; tentative D call: TRBD1 (6 bases). The germline CDR1 and CDR2 sequences are SGHTA and FQGNSA. The CDR3 has 14 residues. The ends were cut back, 3 bases at V and 2 bases at J, with 8 bases in the middle. CDR3: CASSLGTPYNEQFF. In DNA form, the CDR3 reads TGTGCCAGCAGCTTGGGGACACCCTACAATGAGCAGTTCTTC. Full variable domain (remainder filled in from reference TRBV7-2 and TRBJ2-1): GAGVSQSPSNKVTEKGKDVELRCDPISGHTALYWYRQSLGQGLEFLIYFQGNSAPDKSGLPSDRFSAERTGGSVSTLTIQRTQQEDSAVYLCASSLGTPYNEQFFGPGTRLTVL.

The chain is built from TRBV27 and TRBJ1-5; the D gene is possibly TRBD1 (6 bases). V lost 3 bases to trimming and J lost 6 bases, with 12 bases between them. This CDR3 contains 14 residues. Germline CDR1 and CDR2: MNHEY and SMNVEV (reference sequence). The CDR3 coding sequence is TGTGCCAGCAGTTTCGAGGGGGGCGGTCAGCCCCAGCATTTT. Translated: CASSFEGGGQPQHF.

This clone was detected once. This chain links TRBV6-6 with TRBJ1-1; D unresolved. Germline CDR1 and CDR2: MNHNY and SVGAGI (reference sequence). The CDR3 is made up of 13 amino acids. The V and J ends lost 7 bases and 1 base respectively, with 10 bases between them. The chain's CDR3 is CASTLFGNTEAFF. In nucleotides, the CDR3 is TGTGCCAGCACCTTGTTCGGGAACACTGAAGCTTTCTTT.

The V call is TRBV7-3, the J call TRBJ2-1; D not certain. Germline assignment: CDR1 SGHTA and CDR2 FQGTGA. The CDR3 length is 15 residues. V lost 5 bases to trimming and J lost 0 bases, with 11 bases between them. The CDR3 spells CASSGGVSSYNEQFF. The CDR3 DNA follows: TGTGCCAGCAGCGGTGGGGTTAGCTCCTACAATGAGCAGTTCTTC.

The chain has TRBV28 and TRBJ2-1, with TRBD1 identical over 7 bases. CDR1 is MDHEN, CDR2 SYDVKM, per germline. The length of the CDR3 is 15 residues. With 5 bases clipped from V and 5 bases from J, the junction kept 9 bases outside the gene matches. DNA of the CDR3: TGTGCCAGCAGTAGAGAGGGGGCGCGGGACAATGAGCAGTTCTTC. It translates to CASSREGARDNEQFF.

The chain combines TRBV14 with TRBJ1-1; TRBD1 might be the D (5 bases). Trimming removed 5 bases at V and 8 bases at J, with 12 bases between. Germline V gene data show CDR1 as SGHDN and CDR2 as FVKESK. This CDR3 has 12 residues. For the CDR3, the DNA is TGTGCCAGCAGCACCCAGGGAGTGGAAGCTTTCTTT. Amino acids: CASSTQGVEAFF.

In its sample, this clone was seen once. This chain links TRBV6-1 with TRBJ1-4; D gene ambiguous. CDR1 and CDR2 (germline): MNHNS, SASEGT. This CDR3 is built from 15 residues. Trimming cost V 2 bases and J 2 bases, with 9 bases left between them. CDR3 loop: CASSEPPGTNEKLFF. The CDR3 coding sequence is TGTGCCAGCAGTGAACCCCCGGGGACTAATGAAAAACTGTTTTTT.

The sample holds one count of this clone. The genes are TRBV27 and TRBJ2-2; 9 nucleotides agree with TRBD2. The CDR3 runs 15 residues. Germline V gene data show CDR1 as MNHEY and CDR2 as SMNVEV (reference sequence). Losses at the gene ends were 5 bases for V and 5 bases for J; bases not matched to a gene: 6. The CDR3 region is CASSVLAGKTGELFF. CDR3 bases: TGTGCCAGCAGTGTCCTAGCGGGAAAAACCGGGGAGCTGTTTTTT.

This CDR3 is CASSSRDGSSYNEQFF. DNA of the CDR3: TGTGCCAGCAGCTCCCGGGACGGAAGCTCCTACAATGAGCAGTTCTTC. This chain uses TRBV7-3 with TRBJ2-1; D tentatively fits TRBD1 or TRBD2 (5 bases each). The CDR3 consists of 16 residues. The ends were cut back, 4 bases at V and 0 bases at J, with 13 bases in the middle. Germline CDR1 SGHTA, CDR2 FQGTGA.

The rearrangement joins TRBV9 to TRBJ2-7, with D maybe TRBD2 (6 bases). V shed 4 bases and J shed 12 bases, with 20 bases lying between them. The CDR3 sequence is 13 residues long. Germline-derived CDR1 and CDR2 are SGDLS and YYNGEE. As DNA, the CDR3 is TGTGCCAGCAGCTTCGGGACTCAGGACCGTCCGTACTTC. As protein: CASSFGTQDRPYF.